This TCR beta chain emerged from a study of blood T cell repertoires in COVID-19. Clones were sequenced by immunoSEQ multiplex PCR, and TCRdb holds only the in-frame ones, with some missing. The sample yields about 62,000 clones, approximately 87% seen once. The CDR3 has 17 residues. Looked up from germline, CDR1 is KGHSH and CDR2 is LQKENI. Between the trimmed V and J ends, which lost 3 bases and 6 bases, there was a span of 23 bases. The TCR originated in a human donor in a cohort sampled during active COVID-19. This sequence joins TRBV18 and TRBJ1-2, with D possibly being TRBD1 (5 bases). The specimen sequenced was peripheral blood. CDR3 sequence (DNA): TGTGCCAGCTCACCCCGAATTTCAGGGCGTCGTGTGGATGGCTACACCTTC. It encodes CASSPRISGRRVDGYTF. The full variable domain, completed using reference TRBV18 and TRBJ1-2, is NAGVMQNPRHLVRRRGQEARLRCSPMKGHSHVYWYRQLPEEGLKFMVYLQKENIIDESGMPKERFSAEFPKEGPSILRIQQVVRGDSAAYFCASSPRISGRRVDGYTFGSGTRLTVV.